The 14 T cell receptor beta chains listed next were all sequenced from one sample in a study of blood T cell repertoires in COVID-19. Profiling relied on immunoSEQ multiplex PCR, and the TCRdb table lists in-frame clones only, not all of them. Among under 400,000 clones listed, 90% were seen once. Sequenced material: peripheral blood. These TCRs come from a man aged 18 to 29 with active or convalescent COVID-19.

The chain carries TRBV28 and TRBJ1-4; D is uncertain. This CDR3 contains 16 residues. Trimming cost V 3 bases and J 0 bases, with 11 bases left between them. From germline, CDR1 is MDHEN and CDR2 SYDVKM. The CDR3 loop is CASSLTSVSTNEKLFF. CDR3 DNA: TGTGCCAGCAGTTTGACTTCAGTATCAACTAATGAAAAACTGTTTTTT.

This clone was observed once. J is TRBJ1-5 and V is TRBV19, with 7 nucleotides matching TRBD1. The germline V gene has CDR1 LNHDA and CDR2 SQIVND (reference sequence). V lost 3 bases, J lost 6 bases, and 8 bases stayed unmatched. This CDR3 region has 15 residues. The CDR3 DNA sequence: TGTGCCAGTAGTATTAAGGCAGGGGGAGGTCAGCCCCAGCATTTT. It yields the protein CASSIKAGGGQPQHF.

The J gene is TRBJ2-7, the V gene TRBV5-1, with 9 bases that match TRBD2. With 4 bases clipped from V and 2 bases from J, the junction kept 4 bases outside the gene matches. Germline values: CDR1 SGHRS, CDR2 YFSETQ. The CDR3 consists of 14 residues. The CDR3 DNA is TGCGCCAGCAGCACCGGACTAGCGCCCTACGAGCAGTACTTC. Protein sequence: CASSTGLAPYEQYF.

The chain has TRBV28 and TRBJ2-7; 12 nucleotides match TRBD2. Germline CDR1 MDHEN, CDR2 SYDVKM. V shed 3 bases, J shed 3 bases, and the junction held 9 bases outside the gene matches. The length of the CDR3 is 17 residues. Here the CDR3 DNA reads TGTGCCAGCAGTTTTAGGGGAGGACTAGCGGGGAGCTACGAGCAGTACTTC. The encoded protein is CASSFRGGLAGSYEQYF. Together with reference TRBV28 and TRBJ2-7, the CDR3 gives the full variable domain: DVKVTQSSRYLVKRTGEKVFLECVQDMDHENMFWYRQDPGLGLRLIYFSYDVKMKEKGDIPEGYSVSREKKERFSLILESASTNQTSMYLCASSFRGGLAGSYEQYFGPGTRLTVT.

This clone was seen a handful of times. The V call is TRBV19, the J call TRBJ1-3; D is perhaps TRBD1 (5 bases). This CDR3 contains 15 residues. Between the trimmed V and J ends, which lost 5 bases and 0 bases, there was a span of 11 bases. Germline V lookup: CDR1 LNHDA, CDR2 SQIVND (reference sequence). CDR3 amino acids: CASSWQGDSGNTIYF. DNA of the CDR3: TGTGCCAGTAGTTGGCAGGGTGACTCTGGAAACACCATATATTTT.

The rearrangement links TRBV3-1 (or the pseudogene TRBV3-2) to TRBJ2-3; 11 bases are shared with TRBD2. The CDR3 consists of 19 residues. Losses at the gene ends were 3 bases for V and 0 bases for J; bases not matched to a gene: 11. Germline values: CDR1 LGHDT, CDR2 YNNKEL (reference sequence). In DNA form, the CDR3 reads TGTGCCAGCAGCCACAGAATTTTAGCGGGGGGGCCAAGCACAGATACGCAGTATTTT. It yields the protein CASSHRILAGGPSTDTQYF.

The chain combines TRBV6-2 or TRBV6-3 with TRBJ2-7; TRBD1 aligns across 9 bases. CDR3 length: 13 residues. V was pared by 2 bases and J by 6 bases, with 2 bases of the junction left unmatched. Germline CDR1 MNHEY, CDR2 SVGEGT. The CDR3 DNA is TGTGCCAGCAGTTACCGGGACAGGGCCGAGCAGTACTTC. This sequence encodes CASSYRDRAEQYF.

The rearrangement joins TRBV6-5 to TRBJ2-7; 8 bases align to TRBD2. The CDR3 extends over 15 amino acids. CDR1 MNHEY and CDR2 SVGAGI come from the germline V gene. V was clipped by 6 bases and J by 1 base; unmatched bases: 8. CDR3 amino acids: CASRRTREGSYEQYF. The CDR3 DNA reads TGTGCCAGCAGAAGAACTCGGGAGGGATCCTACGAGCAGTACTTC.

The J gene is TRBJ2-7, the V gene TRBV5-1; 7 nucleotides align to TRBD1. Trimming cost V 4 bases and J 3 bases; bases outside gene matches: 10. Per the germline V gene, CDR1 is SGHRS and CDR2 is YFSETQ. The CDR3 loop spans 15 amino acids. For the CDR3, the DNA is TGCGCCAGCAGCCTGAGCAGGGGGTCTCTCTACGAGCAGTACTTC. Residues: CASSLSRGSLYEQYF.

The chain combines TRBV5-4 with TRBJ2-1; TRBD2 aligns across 10 bases. Germline V gene data show CDR1 as SGHNT and CDR2 as YYREEE (reference sequence). The ends lost 0 bases at V and 9 bases at J; junction bases unmatched: 6. The CDR3 has 15 residues. The CDR3 spells CASSLALAGKTEQFF. CDR3 sequence (DNA): TGTGCCAGCAGCTTGGCACTAGCGGGGAAGACTGAGCAGTTCTTC.

The CDR3 sequence is CASTSGGLDYGYTF. CDR3 DNA: TGTGCCAGTACTTCAGGGGGCTTAGACTATGGCTACACCTTC. The chain is built from TRBV19 and TRBJ1-2; 8 positions agree with TRBD1. In germline, CDR1 is LNHDA, CDR2 SQIVND (reference sequence). J was trimmed by 3 bases and V by 7 bases; bases with no gene match: 7. The CDR3 totals 14 residues. The complete variable domain, with remaining parts taken from reference TRBV19 and TRBJ1-2, reads DGGITQSPKYLFRKEGQNVTLSCEQNLNHDAMYWYRQDPGQGLRLIYYSQIVNDFQKGDIAEGYSVSREKKESFPLTVTSAQKNPTAFYLCASTSGGLDYGYTFGSGTRLTVV.

The V call is TRBV27, the J call TRBJ2-1; 9 bases are shared with TRBD1. J gave up 3 bases and V 4 bases, and 10 bases lay outside the gene matches. The CDR3 spans 17 residues. Germline V CDR1 and CDR2: MNHEY, SMNVEV (reference sequence). This CDR3 reads CASSSSAGTGNYNEQFF. Written as DNA, the CDR3 is TGTGCCAGCAGTTCGAGCGCCGGGACAGGGAACTACAATGAGCAGTTCTTC.

The chain carries TRBV14 and TRBJ2-7; D is ambiguous. The CDR3 consists of 13 residues. Trimming removed 4 bases at V and 7 bases at J, with 14 bases between. Germline V gene data show CDR1 as SGHDN and CDR2 as FVKESK. The CDR3 sequence is CASSLSAVGEQYF. The CDR3 DNA follows: TGTGCCAGCAGCCTCAGCGCAGTTGGGGAGCAGTACTTC.

The chain joins TRBV27 to TRBJ2-2; no reliable D call. The CDR3 extends over 15 amino acids. V was shortened by 2 bases and J by 6 bases, with 13 bases between the two germline ends. Looked up from germline, CDR1 is MNHEY and CDR2 is SMNVEV (reference sequence). CDR3 DNA sequence: TGTGCCAGCAGTTTAGACGGCGGAGTCCCCGGGGAGCTGTTTTTT. Translating gives CASSLDGGVPGELFF.